This note documents a single T cell receptor beta chain sequence. This record comes from a study of T cell responses to AZD1222 COVID-19 vaccine. CDR1 and CDR2 (germline): SGHRS, YFSETQ. This CDR3 is 14 amino acids long. V gave up 1 base and J gave up 0 bases, with 4 bases separating them. The table came from immunoSEQ multiplex PCR; TCRdb's copy has only in-frame clones and leaves some out. The sample consists of more than 100,000 clones, about 90% of them appearing once. Here the sequenced sample was peripheral blood, taken 28 days after the second AZD1222 dose. This sequence was found in an adult who received the AZD1222 COVID-19 vaccine. The rearrangement links TRBV5-1 to TRBJ1-4; D not resolved. The CDR3 DNA sequence: TGCGCCAGCAGCTTGTCTGCAACTAATGAAAAACTGTTTTTT. Translated, it gives CASSLSATNEKLFF.